This TCR beta chain came from a study of T cells in Graves' hyperthyroidism and ophthalmopathy. From RNA transcripts, TCR beta CDR3 regions were amplified. HTBI primers were the set used in a first-round RT-PCR of the TCR CDR3. TCRdb re-derived calls from the multiplex PCR reads in MiXCR, one entry per CDR3 protein. This table has over 300,000 distinct CDR3 sequences, roughly an eighth appearing once. Sequencing used blood. The TCR sequence derives from a woman in her thirties or forties with Graves' ophthalmopathy.

CDR3 DNA sequence: TGTGCCAGCAGTGAATCGTTCGTGGCTACGCAGTATTTT. Protein sequence: CASSESFVATQYF. J is TRBJ2-3 and V is TRBV6-1; D is undetermined. The CDR3 is 13 residues long. V dropped 2 bases and J dropped 8 bases, with 11 bases sitting between them. The germline gives CDR1 MNHNS, CDR2 SASEGT.